The present TCR beta chain was sequenced within a study of T cell clonotyping in hematopoietic cell transplantation. On the study more broadly: Cytoreduction preceded collection of pretransplant recipient samples.

Notes on this clone: Its target is not known.

Trimming shortened V by 0 bases and J by 4 bases, and 9 bases separated the two germline ends. CDR1 and CDR2 (germline): MNHEY, SVGAGI. The CDR3 covers 15 residues. Overall study results and limits: Pathologically expanded recipient clonotypes increased progressively from day 30 to day 180 as diversity fell.

Clones were sequenced by immunoSEQ multiplex PCR, and TCRdb holds only the in-frame ones, with some missing. The sample contains over 25,000 clones, 70% to 80% of which appear only once. Time point in this sample: recipient sample about 28 days before transplant, after cytoreduction. The V gene is TRBV6-5, the J gene TRBJ1-4; D is unclear. The clonotype was recovered from a woman aged 30 to 39 with chronic myeloid leukemia. Some clones in this sample may be carry-over from other donors' samples. Source: peripheral blood mononuclear cells, taken before stem cell transplant. In DNA, the CDR3 is TGTGCCAGCAGTTACTCGAGGTGGGGTAATGAAAAACTGTTTTTT. This codes for CASSYSRWGNEKLFF.